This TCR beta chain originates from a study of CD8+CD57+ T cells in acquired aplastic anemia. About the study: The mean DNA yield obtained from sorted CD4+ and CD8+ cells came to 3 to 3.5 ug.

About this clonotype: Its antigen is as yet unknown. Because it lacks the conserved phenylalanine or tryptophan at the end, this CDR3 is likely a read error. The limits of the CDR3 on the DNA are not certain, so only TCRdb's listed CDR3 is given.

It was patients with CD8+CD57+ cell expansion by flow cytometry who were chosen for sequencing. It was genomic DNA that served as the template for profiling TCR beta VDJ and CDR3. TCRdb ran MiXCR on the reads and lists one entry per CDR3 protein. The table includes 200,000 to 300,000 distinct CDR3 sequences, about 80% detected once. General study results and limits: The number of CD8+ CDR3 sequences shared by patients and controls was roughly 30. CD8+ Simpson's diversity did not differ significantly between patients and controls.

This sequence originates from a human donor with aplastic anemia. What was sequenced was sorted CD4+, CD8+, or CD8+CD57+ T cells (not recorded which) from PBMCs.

The CDR3 loop reads CASSVGGRPNTQY. This chain uses TRBV7-8 with TRBJ2-3; no check of the table's D call, TRBD1, against the DNA was made. Germline assignment: CDR1 SGHVS and CDR2 FQNEAQ. The CDR3 totals 13 residues, both ends included.